This T cell receptor beta chain was sequenced during a study of T cells in Graves' hyperthyroidism and ophthalmopathy. RNA transcripts provided the source from which TCR beta CDR3 regions were amplified. In the first-round RT-PCR of the TCR CDR3, the HTBI primer set was used. Each CDR3 protein is one row after TCRdb ran MiXCR on the multiplex PCR reads. Here the sample spans almost 350,000 distinct CDR3 sequences, around 18% being singletons. The germline V and J ends were trimmed by 1 base and 9 bases, with 7 bases remaining between them. CDR3 size: 11 residues. The sample holds many counts of this clonotype. Clinical symptoms, serum thyroxine and TRAb, thyroid ultrasound and orbital computed tomography were used for the diagnoses.

This sequence joins TRBV12-3 or TRBV12-4 and TRBJ2-7; D not resolved. Sequencing was performed on blood. The receptor was isolated from a middle-aged woman with Graves' ophthalmopathy. In DNA, the CDR3 is TGTGCCAGCAGTTTAGGTGTGGGGCAGTACTTC. This gives the protein CASSLGVGQYF.